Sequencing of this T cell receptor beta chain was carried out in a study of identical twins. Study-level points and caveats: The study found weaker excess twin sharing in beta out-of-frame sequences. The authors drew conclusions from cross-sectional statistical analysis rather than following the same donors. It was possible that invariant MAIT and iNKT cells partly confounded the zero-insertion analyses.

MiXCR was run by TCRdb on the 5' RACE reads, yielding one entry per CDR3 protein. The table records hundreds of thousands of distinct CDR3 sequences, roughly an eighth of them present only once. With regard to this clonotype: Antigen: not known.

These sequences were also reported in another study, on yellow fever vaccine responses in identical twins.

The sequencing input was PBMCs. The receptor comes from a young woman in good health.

The CDR3 region is CASSPFGLAGGQAGELFF. The CDR3 region has the DNA TGTGCCAGCAGCCCATTCGGACTAGCGGGGGGGCAGGCTGGGGAGCTGTTTTTT. The chain employs TRBV3-1 and TRBJ2-2; TRBD2 matches 15 bases. The CDR3 spans 18 residues. V trimming: 4 bases; J trimming: 8 bases; junction bases outside the gene matches: 11. In germline, CDR1 is LGHDT, CDR2 YNNKEL (reference sequence).